This is a list of T cell receptor beta chains from one sample in a study of T cell responses to AZD1222 COVID-19 vaccine. Assay used: immunoSEQ multiplex PCR; TCRdb lists only in-frame clones, some missing. The top ten clones hold approximately 4% of a sample with 150,000 to 200,000 clones, 80% to 95% of them seen once. Specimen: peripheral blood, collected on day 0 of AZD1222 vaccination. The receptor set was obtained from an adult in good health. The CDR3 runs from the conserved cysteine through the conserved F or W. D genes are given only for firm matches. Not every row has a clone size; where given, it reads once, few, many or a size class.

len,abundance,j_gene,v_gene,d_gene,CDR3nt,CDR3aa
15,-,TRBJ2-2,TRBV12-5,TRBD1,TGTGCTAGTGGGTCCGGGACAGGGAGAGCCGGGGAGCTGTTTTTT,CASGSGTGRAGELFF
14,-,TRBJ2-7,TRBV2,-,TGTGCCAGCAGGGGAACTATGGGCTCCTACGAGCAGTACTTC,CASRGTMGSYEQYF
16,-,TRBJ2-7,TRBV5-1,-,TGCGCCAGCAGCCCGGTTCACCAGGGGAGAGACTACGAGCAGTACTTC,CASSPVHQGRDYEQYF
12,few,TRBJ2-5,TRBV4-1,-,TGCGCCAGCAGCCCCAGTAGGGAGACCCAGTACTTC,CASSPSRETQYF
16,-,TRBJ1-5,TRBV6-6,-,TGTGCCAGCAGTTACTCGCGCTCAGTTAGCAATCAGCCCCAGCATTTT,CASSYSRSVSNQPQHF
17,-,TRBJ2-2,TRBV4-1,TRBD2,TGCGCCAGCAGCCAACCCGGACTAGCGGGAGTCACCGGGGAGCTGTTTTTT,CASSQPGLAGVTGELFF
13,-,TRBJ1-2,TRBV5-1,-,TGCGCCAGCAACCCCGAGGCTAACTATGGCTACACCTTC,CASNPEANYGYTF
13,-,TRBJ2-7,TRBV27,-,TGTGCCAGCAGTCGGGACCTGTCGGGCGAGCAGTACTTC,CASSRDLSGEQYF
14,-,TRBJ2-1,TRBV7-2,TRBD2,TGTGCCAGCAGCTTAGACGGGAGGGTCGGAGAGCAGTTCTTC,CASSLDGRVGEQFF
14,few,TRBJ2-3,TRBV30,-,TGTGCCTGGAGTTGGACTGGCCGGGTAGATACGCAGTATTTT,CAWSWTGRVDTQYF
17,-,TRBJ2-1,TRBV5-1,TRBD1,TGCGCCAGCAGCCCGGCCCCCGGGACAGGCCACTACAATGAGCAGTTCTTC,CASSPAPGTGHYNEQFF
14,-,TRBJ2-5,TRBV7-9,-,TGTGCCAGCAGCTCCAGTCGGAGGGGAGAGACCCAGTACTTC,CASSSSRRGETQYF
15,-,TRBJ1-3,TRBV7-9,-,TGTGCCAGCAGCCCCTACTCGGTACCAGGAAACACCATATATTTT,CASSPYSVPGNTIYF
12,-,TRBJ1-2,TRBV2,-,TGTGCCAGCAGTGACAGTAACTATGGCTACACCTTC,CASSDSNYGYTF
14,-,TRBJ2-7,TRBV5-1,-,TGCGCCAGCAGCTTGGGCGGGAAACACCCCGAGCAGTACTTC,CASSLGGKHPEQYF
14,-,TRBJ2-7,TRBV18,-,TGTGCCAGCTCACCACAAAAAGGGGTTGGTGAGCAGTACTTC,CASSPQKGVGEQYF
18,-,TRBJ2-5,TRBV6-2/TRBV6-3,TRBD2,TGTGCCAGCAGTTGGGGGACTAGCGGGAGGGCCAGTCAAGAGACCCAGTACTTC,CASSWGTSGRASQETQYF
14,-,TRBJ2-2,TRBV7-3,-,TGTGCCAGCAGCCCTGGACCTCGCGCCGGGGAGCTGTTTTTT,CASSPGPRAGELFF
17,-,TRBJ2-1,TRBV3-1/TRBV3-2,TRBD2,TGTGCCAGCAGCCAAGGGCCGGGACTAGCGATCTACAATGAGCAGTTCTTC,CASSQGPGLAIYNEQFF
11,-,TRBJ2-3,TRBV24-1,-,TGTGCCACTAAACAGGGTGATACGCAGTATTTT,CATKQGDTQYF
15,once,TRBJ1-6,TRBV5-5,TRBD1,TGTGCCAGCAGCTCGCCGGGACAGGGGGCATCACCCCTCCACTTT,CASSSPGQGASPLHF
14,-,TRBJ1-5,TRBV2,-,TGTGCCAGCAGTGATTTTTCGGGGGCTCAGCCCCAGCATTTT,CASSDFSGAQPQHF